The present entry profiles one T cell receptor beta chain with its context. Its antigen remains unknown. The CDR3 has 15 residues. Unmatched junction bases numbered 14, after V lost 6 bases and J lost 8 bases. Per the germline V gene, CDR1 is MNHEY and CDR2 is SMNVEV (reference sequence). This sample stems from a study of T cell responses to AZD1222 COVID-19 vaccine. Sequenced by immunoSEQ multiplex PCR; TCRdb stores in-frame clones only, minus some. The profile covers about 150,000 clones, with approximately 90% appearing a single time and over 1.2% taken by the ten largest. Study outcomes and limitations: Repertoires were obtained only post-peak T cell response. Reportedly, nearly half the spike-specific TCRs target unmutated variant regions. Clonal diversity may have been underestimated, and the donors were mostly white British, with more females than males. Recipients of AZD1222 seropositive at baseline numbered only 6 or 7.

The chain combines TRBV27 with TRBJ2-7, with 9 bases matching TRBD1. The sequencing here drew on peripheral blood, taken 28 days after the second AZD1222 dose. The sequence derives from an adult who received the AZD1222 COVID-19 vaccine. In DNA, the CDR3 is TGTGCCAGCAGGCAGGGTTCGGGACAGGGTGGCAAGCAGTACTTC. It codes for CASRQGSGQGGKQYF.